A few counts support the clone carrying this T cell receptor beta chain. The time point was: patch test 3, about 24 weeks after DPC sensitization. Treatment described: therapeutic diphenylcyclopropenone sensitization with weekly scalp DPC. With V trimmed by 8 bases and J by 5 bases, 1 base remained unmatched. Germline CDR1 and CDR2: MDHEN and SYDVKM. The length of the CDR3 is 12 residues. One entry per CDR3 protein results from TCRdb running MiXCR on the RACE reads. The data contain over 55,000 distinct CDR3 sequences, around 11% of them singletons. The data were taken from a study of human T cells and chemical hapten exposure. Study as a whole: Alopecia universalis, totalis or areata was present in patients who were mostly female.

The rearrangement uses TRBV28 and TRBJ2-1, with 9 bases aligning to TRBD1. Sequencing was performed on whole blood, taken in connection with sensitization to the hapten diphenylcyclopropenone (DPC). This TCR came from a man younger than 45 with alopecia areata. Some clones in this sample may be carry-over from other donors' samples. The CDR3 spells CASRTGDNEQFF. The CDR3 DNA reads as TGTGCCAGCCGGACAGGGGACAATGAGCAGTTCTTC.